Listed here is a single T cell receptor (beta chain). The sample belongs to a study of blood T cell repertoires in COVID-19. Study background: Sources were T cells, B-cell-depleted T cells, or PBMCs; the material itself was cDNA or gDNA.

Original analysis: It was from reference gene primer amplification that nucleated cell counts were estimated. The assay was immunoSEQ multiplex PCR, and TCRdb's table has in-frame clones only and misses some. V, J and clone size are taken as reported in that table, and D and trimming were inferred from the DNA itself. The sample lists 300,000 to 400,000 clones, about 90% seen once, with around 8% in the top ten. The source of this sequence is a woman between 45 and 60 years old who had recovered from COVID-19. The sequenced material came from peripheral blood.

The CDR3 coding sequence is TGTGCCAGCAGCATTGACAGGGGAGGAGGTCCCCAGCATTTT. It codes for CASSIDRGGGPQHF. The chain recombines TRBV11-2 with TRBJ1-5, with 8 bases aligning to TRBD1. Trimming at V came to 5 bases and at J to 10 bases, leaving 10 bases not matched to a gene. Germline loops: CDR1 SGHAT, CDR2 FQNNGV. The CDR3 has 14 residues.